The text below deals with one TCR beta chain. As yet, its antigen is unknown. Method: immunoSEQ multiplex PCR; TCRdb's copy keeps in-frame clones and lacks some. The sample has 150,000 or so clones; roughly 92% are singletons. These data are taken from a study of T cell responses to AZD1222 COVID-19 vaccine. General study points: The study found vaccine-associated CD4 TCRs spanning spike, dominant at 160-218 and 743-854. Reportedly, nearly half of unique spike TCRs recognized epitopes outside B.1.351/B.1.1.7 mutations.

This material consisted of peripheral blood, taken on day 0 of AZD1222 vaccination. The TCR sequence derives from an adult in good health.

The CDR3 DNA follows: TGTGCCACCAGTGATCCCCCGGGGGGGGGCAACGGGGATGAGCAGTTCTTC. Its translation: CATSDPPGGGNGDEQFF. The chain carries TRBV24-1 and TRBJ2-1; 8 bases align to TRBD2. The germline CDR1 and CDR2 sequences are KGHDR and SFDVKD. CDR3 length: 17 residues. After removal of 3 bases from V and 8 bases from J, the junction contained 14 bases not matched to a gene.